The T cell receptor (beta chain) under discussion was sequenced for a study of blood T cells in healthy people across ages. General observations from the study: TCR beta diversity tracked closely with naive T cell percentage. Roughly linearly, TCR beta diversity per million T cells fell as age increased.

The donors, aged about 6 to 100, were healthy Caucasians from Russia. The use of a sample-barcoded 5' primer and a J-beta primer mix characterized a second PCR of roughly 6 to 11 cycles. One entry per CDR3 protein, called by TCRdb with MiXCR from the 5' RACE reads. The table shows 1 million or so distinct CDR3 sequences, with 40% to 55% occurring only once. This clonotype was counted ten times or more. The antigen remains unidentified. The sequence came from a woman between 55 and 75 years old in good health. Sequenced sample: blood.

CDR3 sequence (DNA): TGTGCCAGTTCTGGCGGAACGGAAAACTCCTACGAGCAGTACTTC. This codes for CASSGGTENSYEQYF. The chain has TRBV12-3 or TRBV12-4 and TRBJ2-7; D not certain. V was trimmed by 9 bases and J by 0 bases, leaving 18 bases between them. This CDR3 comprises 15 residues.